This TCR beta chain emerged from a study of shared clonotypes between healthy human individuals. Study results and limitations: Among donors, the sharing of clonotypes was expected to be influenced by sequencing depth.

The junction had 5 bases not matched to a gene; V was cut back by 0 bases and J by 3 bases. The CDR3 is made up of 16 amino acids. CDR1 is PRHDT, CDR2 FYEKMQ, per germline (reference sequence). Turning to this clone: Its cognate antigen is unknown.

Clones were read by immunoSEQ multiplex PCR, and TCRdb kept only the in-frame ones, dropping some. The table has about 480,000 clones, about three quarters seen once. The chain combines TRBV13 with TRBJ2-7, with 10 bases matching TRBD2. This TCR derives from a woman in her forties in good health. Some clones in this sample may be carry-over from other donors' samples. The sequencing input was PBMCs. The CDR3 here is CASSLGRASGSYEQYF. The CDR3, as DNA: TGTGCCAGCAGCTTAGGTAGGGCTAGCGGGAGCTACGAGCAGTACTTC.